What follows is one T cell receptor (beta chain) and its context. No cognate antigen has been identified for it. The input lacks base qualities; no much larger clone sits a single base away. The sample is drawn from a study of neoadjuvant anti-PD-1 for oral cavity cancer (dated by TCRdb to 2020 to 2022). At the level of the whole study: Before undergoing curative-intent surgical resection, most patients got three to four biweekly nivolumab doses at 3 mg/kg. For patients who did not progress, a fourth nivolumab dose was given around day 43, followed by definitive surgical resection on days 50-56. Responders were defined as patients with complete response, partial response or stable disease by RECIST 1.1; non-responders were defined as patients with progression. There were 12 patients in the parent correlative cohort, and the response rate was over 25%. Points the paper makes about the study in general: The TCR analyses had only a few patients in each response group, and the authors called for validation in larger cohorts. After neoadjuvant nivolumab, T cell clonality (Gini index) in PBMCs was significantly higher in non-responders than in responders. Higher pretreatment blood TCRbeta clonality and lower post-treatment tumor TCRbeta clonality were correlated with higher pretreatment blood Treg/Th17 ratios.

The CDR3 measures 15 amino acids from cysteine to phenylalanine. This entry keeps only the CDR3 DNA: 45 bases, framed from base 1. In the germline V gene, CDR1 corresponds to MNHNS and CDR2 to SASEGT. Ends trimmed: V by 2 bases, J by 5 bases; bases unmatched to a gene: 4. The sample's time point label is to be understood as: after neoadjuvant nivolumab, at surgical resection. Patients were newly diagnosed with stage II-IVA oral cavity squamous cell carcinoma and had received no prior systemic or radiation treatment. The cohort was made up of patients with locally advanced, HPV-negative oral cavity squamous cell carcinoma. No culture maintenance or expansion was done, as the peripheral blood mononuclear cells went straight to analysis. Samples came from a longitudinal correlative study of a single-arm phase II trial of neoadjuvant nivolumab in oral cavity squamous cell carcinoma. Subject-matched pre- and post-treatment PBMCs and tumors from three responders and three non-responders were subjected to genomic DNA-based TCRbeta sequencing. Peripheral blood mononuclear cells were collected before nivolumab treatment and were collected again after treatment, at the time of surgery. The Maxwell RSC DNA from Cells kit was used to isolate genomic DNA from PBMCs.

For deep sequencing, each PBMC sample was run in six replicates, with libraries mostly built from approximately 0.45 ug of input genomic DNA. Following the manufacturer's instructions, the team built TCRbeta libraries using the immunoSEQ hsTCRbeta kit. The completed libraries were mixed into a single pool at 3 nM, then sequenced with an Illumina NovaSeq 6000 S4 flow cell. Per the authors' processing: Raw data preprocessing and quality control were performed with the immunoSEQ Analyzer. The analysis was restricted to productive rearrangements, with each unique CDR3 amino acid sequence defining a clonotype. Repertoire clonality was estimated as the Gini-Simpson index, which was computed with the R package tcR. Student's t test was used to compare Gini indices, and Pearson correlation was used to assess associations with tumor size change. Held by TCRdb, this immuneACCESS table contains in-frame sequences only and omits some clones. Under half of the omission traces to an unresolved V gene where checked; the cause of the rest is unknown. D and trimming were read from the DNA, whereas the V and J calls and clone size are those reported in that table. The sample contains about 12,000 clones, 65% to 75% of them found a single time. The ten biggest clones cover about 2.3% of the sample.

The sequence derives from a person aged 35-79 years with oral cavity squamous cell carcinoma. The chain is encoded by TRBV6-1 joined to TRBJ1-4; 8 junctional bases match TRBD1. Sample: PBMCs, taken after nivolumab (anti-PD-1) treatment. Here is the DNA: TGTGCCAGCAGTGAACAGGGGGCAGTCAATGAAAAACTGTTTTTT. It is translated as CASSEQGAVNEKLFF.